The 21 T cell receptor beta chains presented below share a single source sample, sequenced in a study of T cells after yellow fever vaccination. TCRdb reanalysed the 5' RACE reads using MiXCR and keeps one entry per CDR3 protein. Among 200,000 to 300,000 distinct CDR3 sequences listed, roughly 6.2% were seen once. Source: CD4+ T cells sorted from PBMCs, taken on the day of the yellow fever booster vaccination. Receptors were obtained from a man aged 25 to 45 who received the YFV17D yellow fever vaccine.

The chain employs TRBV15 and TRBJ2-3; D not certain. In germline, CDR1 is LNHNV, CDR2 YYDKDF (reference sequence). This CDR3 has 19 amino acids. V was clipped by 4 bases and J by 1 base, with 24 bases between them. CDR3 loop: CATSTRRTGSTYGTDTQYF. CDR3 bases: TGTGCCACCAGCACAAGACGGACCGGGTCTACGTACGGCACAGATACGCAGTATTTT.

This clonotype was seen many times. J is TRBJ2-3 and V is TRBV7-2, with no clear D. CDR3 length: 12 residues. Trimming removed 5 bases at V and 5 bases at J, with 8 bases between. Germline V gene lookup returns CDR1 SGHTA and CDR2 FQGNSA. As DNA, the CDR3 is TGTGCCAGCAGCGGAGTAGGAGATACGCAGTATTTT. Amino acid sequence: CASSGVGDTQYF.

This clonotype was found many times. The chain uses TRBV30 and TRBJ2-6, with unresolved D. CDR3 size: 15 residues. CDR1 and CDR2 from the germline V gene are GTSNPN and SVGIG (reference sequence). V was trimmed by 7 bases and J by 5 bases, leaving 18 bases between them. CDR3 coding DNA: TGTGCCTCCACCCAGTCTAGTTGGTGGGCCAACGTCCTGACTTTC. This gives the protein CASTQSSWWANVLTF.

This clonotype was observed a few times. This chain joins TRBV6-1 and TRBJ2-5; 15 bases map to TRBD2. The trim removed 4 bases at V and 5 bases at J, leaving 5 bases unmatched. The CDR3 is 16 amino acids. CDR1 and CDR2 from the germline V gene are MNHNS and SASEGT. The chain's CDR3 is CASSGGTSGRTETQYF. Written as DNA, the CDR3 is TGTGCCAGCAGTGGGGGGACTAGCGGGAGGACGGAGACCCAGTACTTC.

The table lists this clonotype with a few counts. The chain links TRBV6-2 or TRBV6-3 to TRBJ2-1; no definite D call. The CDR3 sequence is 16 residues long. Per the germline V gene, CDR1 is MNHEY and CDR2 is SVGEGT. With 2 bases removed from V and 0 bases from J, the gap between germline ends came to 11 bases. The CDR3 is CASSYNAESSYNEQFF. CDR3 in DNA: TGTGCCAGCAGTTACAACGCGGAGAGCTCCTACAATGAGCAGTTCTTC.

This clonotype was picked up many times. This sequence joins TRBV3-1 and TRBJ2-2, with unresolved D. The CDR3 totals 13 residues. V lost 5 bases to trimming and J lost 6 bases, with 10 bases between them. Germline loops: CDR1 LGHDT, CDR2 YNNKEL (reference sequence). CDR3 coding DNA: TGTGCCAGCAGCTCCCGAGGTGCCGGGGAGCTGTTTTTT. Encoded protein: CASSSRGAGELFF.

CDR3 bases: TGTGCCAGCAGCTCGAAGACTAGCAGGAGGGCACATGAGCAGTTCTTC. Protein: CASSSKTSRRAHEQFF. The chain combines TRBV7-3 with TRBJ2-1; 7 bases are a match to TRBD2. The trim removed 4 bases at V and 8 bases at J, leaving 14 bases unmatched. From germline, CDR1 is SGHTA and CDR2 FQGTGA. This CDR3 is 16 amino acids long.

As concerns this clonotype: A much larger clone is a single base away; this may be a read error. The genes are TRBV29-1 and TRBJ2-5; tentative D call: TRBD2 (6 bases). The CDR3 covers 13 residues. V gave up 6 bases and J gave up 4 bases, with 15 bases separating them. CDR1 and CDR2 (germline): SQVTM, ANQGSEA. Here the CDR3 reads CSVSGTGTETQYF. CDR3 coding DNA: TGCAGCGTCTCCGGGACTGGCACAGAGACCCAGTACTTC.

This chain connects TRBV7-9 to TRBJ1-6; unclear D gene. The ends were cut back, 11 bases at V and 3 bases at J, with 11 bases in the middle. The CDR3 loop spans 13 amino acids. Germline CDR1 SEHNR, CDR2 FQNEAQ (reference sequence). CDR3 region: CAGVGGYNSPLHF. For the CDR3, the DNA is TGTGCCGGCGTAGGAGGCTATAATTCACCCCTCCACTTT.

This clonotype was observed a handful of times. The chain links TRBV5-1 to TRBJ2-5; TRBD2 agrees at 13 bases. Looked up from germline, CDR1 is SGHRS and CDR2 is YFSETQ. V was pared by 3 bases and J by 2 bases, with 4 bases of the junction left unmatched. The CDR3 consists of 16 residues. CDR3 in DNA: TGCGCCAGCAGCTCCGGGACTAGCGGGACACAAGAGACCCAGTACTTC. This translates into CASSSGTSGTQETQYF.

This clonotype was observed at least ten times. CDR3 coding DNA: TGTGCCAGCATCCCGGGGTACGTGGGTAGAAATGAGCAGTTCTTC. As protein: CASIPGYVGRNEQFF. The rearrangement links TRBV5-8 to TRBJ2-1; maybe TRBD2 (5 bases). Deletions cut 6 bases from V and 7 bases from J, with 20 bases between. Germline V gene data show CDR1 as SGHTS and CDR2 as YDEGEE. The CDR3 totals 15 residues.

The sample holds many counts of this clonotype. The gene calls are TRBV12-3 or TRBV12-4 and TRBJ2-1; D is undetermined. Trimming stripped 5 bases from V and 9 bases from J, with 23 bases between. The CDR3 runs 16 residues. CDR3 in amino acids: CASSPRLANLVGEQFF. Written as DNA, the CDR3 is TGTGCCAGCAGTCCAAGACTGGCGAACTTGGTCGGTGAGCAGTTCTTC.

This sequence joins TRBV5-4 and TRBJ1-1; the match to TRBD1 covers 7 bases. CDR1 is SGHNT, CDR2 YYREEE, per germline (reference sequence). The V segment lost 4 bases and the J segment 3 bases; nucleotides outside the gene matches: 6. This CDR3 is built from 14 residues. The CDR3 is CASSVTGTDTEAFF. DNA of the CDR3: TGTGCCAGCAGCGTCACCGGGACAGACACTGAAGCTTTCTTT.

Here the CDR3 reads CASSPRLASGTDEQFF. The CDR3 DNA sequence: TGTGCCAGCTCACCAAGATTGGCTAGCGGGACGGATGAGCAGTTCTTC. The chain combines TRBV18 with TRBJ2-1, with 9 bases fitting TRBD2. V shed 2 bases and J 8 bases; nucleotides not matched to a gene: 10. The germline CDR1 and CDR2 sequences are KGHSH and LQKENI. The CDR3 extends over 16 amino acids.

The V call is TRBV11-2, the J call TRBJ2-7, with D perhaps given as TRBD1 or TRBD2 (10 bases each). Germline CDR1 and CDR2: SGHAT and FQNNGV. Trimming removed 4 bases at V and 9 bases at J, with 34 bases between. CDR3 length: 19 amino acids. The CDR3 loop reads CASSSRDRGLSPIAGGQYF. The CDR3 nucleotides read TGTGCCAGCAGCTCCCGGGACAGGGGTCTGAGCCCTATAGCGGGAGGGCAGTACTTC. Combining the CDR3 with reference TRBV11-2 and TRBJ2-7 gives the whole variable domain EAGVAQSPRYKIIEKRQSVAFWCNPISGHATLYWYQQILGQGPKLLIQFQNNGVVDDSQLPKDRFSAERLKGVDSTLKIQPAKLEDSAVYLCASSSRDRGLSPIAGGQYFGPGTRLTVT.

V is TRBV28 and J is TRBJ1-1; D not certain. CDR3 size: 14 residues. Germline loops: CDR1 MDHEN, CDR2 SYDVKM. Trimming took 6 bases from V and 1 from J, leaving 12 bases between them. As DNA, the CDR3 is TGTGCCAGCAGCCCCTCCGAGGGGAACACTGAAGCTTTCTTT. This translates into CASSPSEGNTEAFF. The complete variable domain, with remaining parts taken from reference TRBV28 and TRBJ1-1, reads DVKVTQSSRYLVKRTGEKVFLECVQDMDHENMFWYRQDPGLGLRLIYFSYDVKMKEKGDIPEGYSVSREKKERFSLILESASTNQTSMYLCASSPSEGNTEAFFGQGTRLTVV.

This clonotype was seen only a few times. The gene calls are TRBV10-3 and TRBJ2-3, with D possibly being TRBD1 (5 bases). V was pared by 2 bases and J by 3 bases, with 15 bases between. CDR1 and CDR2 (germline): ENHRY, SYGVKD. The CDR3 has 16 residues. The CDR3 DNA is TGTGCCATCAGTGAGAGGGCGAGACAGCTAACAGATACGCAGTATTTT. This translates into CAISERARQLTDTQYF.

This clonotype was observed a few times. As DNA, the CDR3 is TGTGCCAGCAGCTGGCGTGGCGACAATGAGCAGTTCTTC. The encoded protein is CASSWRGDNEQFF. This chain connects TRBV7-3 to TRBJ2-1; D is unresolved. The V and J ends lost 4 bases and 5 bases respectively, with 9 bases between them. Germline CDR1 and CDR2: SGHTA and FQGTGA. This CDR3 has 13 amino acids.

The chain uses TRBV5-1 and TRBJ2-3; no definite D call. Trimming left V 4 bases short and J 4 bases short, with 13 bases between. Per the germline V gene, CDR1 is SGHRS and CDR2 is YFSETQ. The CDR3 length is 14 residues. The CDR3 here is CASSTVGGADTQYF. The CDR3 DNA is TGCGCCAGCAGCACGGTAGGCGGCGCAGATACGCAGTATTTT.

J is TRBJ2-7 and V is TRBV6-5; TRBD2 agrees at 8 bases. Germline CDR1 MNHEY, CDR2 SVGAGI. V was clipped by 0 bases and J by 2 bases; unmatched bases: 6. CDR3 size: 16 residues. The CDR3 sequence is CASSYSISRGAYEQYF. The CDR3 DNA sequence: TGTGCCAGCAGTTACTCGATCTCGCGGGGGGCCTACGAGCAGTACTTC.

This clonotype was found a few times. The chain links TRBV7-2 to TRBJ2-1; TRBD2 aligns across 13 bases. The CDR3 runs to 13 residues. J was trimmed by 13 bases and V by 8 bases; bases with no gene match: 8. The V gene's germline CDR1 is SGHTA and CDR2 FQGNSA. The CDR3 DNA reads TGTGCCAGCGGTACTAGCGGGAGGGGGGACCAGTTCTTC. It codes for CASGTSGRGDQFF.